Presented here are 24 T cell receptor beta chains from one specimen sequenced in a study of technical replicates of blood from several donors (dated by TCRdb to 2017 to 2019). Receptors were amplified or captured by the immunoSEQ multiplex PCR assay. In TCRdb, the immuneACCESS table is reduced to in-frame sequences with V and J assigned. These tables do not hold every clone; where another copy was compared, an unresolved V gene accounts for under half, and the others remain unexplained. This sample gives 40,000 to 55,000 clones in total; around 95% of them show up just once. About 0.41% of the sample rests with the top ten. Specimen: T cells isolated from PBMCs. The receptors were sampled from a human donor in good health.

The chain couples TRBV5-1 to TRBJ1-5; D not resolved. The CDR3 sequence is 14 residues long. V lost 2 bases to trimming and J lost 3 bases, with 9 bases between them. Germline V lookup: CDR1 SGHRS, CDR2 YFSETQ. The CDR3 DNA is TGCGCCAGCAGCTTACTCGGGGACAATCAGCCCCAGCATTTT. Its translation is CASSLLGDNQPQHF.

The chain employs TRBV6-5 and TRBJ1-1; D remains ambiguous. V lost 0 bases to trimming and J lost 2 bases, with 13 bases between them. The CDR3 contains 16 residues. The germline CDR1 and CDR2 sequences are MNHEY and SVGAGI. The DNA for the CDR3 is TGTGCCAGCAGTTACTCGAGAAACGGTCCTAACACTGAAGCTTTCTTT. Its translation is CASSYSRNGPNTEAFF.

The V and J genes are TRBV5-4 and TRBJ2-7; tentatively, D is TRBD2 (5 bases). CDR1 SGHNT and CDR2 YYREEE come from the germline V gene (reference sequence). Trimming took 3 bases from V and 3 from J, leaving 10 bases between them. The CDR3 has 13 amino acids. This chain's CDR3 is CASSSGSIYEQYF. For the CDR3, the DNA is TGTGCCAGCAGCTCTGGGAGCATCTACGAGCAGTACTTC.

The chain carries TRBV2 and TRBJ1-1; D gene ambiguous. The CDR3 length is 14 residues. V lost 0 bases, J lost 11 bases, and 16 bases lay in between. CDR1 is SNHLY, CDR2 FYNNEI, per germline. This CDR3 reads CASSEAVLGISAFF. The CDR3 coding sequence is TGTGCCAGCAGTGAAGCAGTTTTGGGCATTAGTGCTTTCTTT.

The rearrangement uses TRBV5-5 and TRBJ2-2; tentative D call: TRBD1 (6 bases). Looked up from germline, CDR1 is SGHKS and CDR2 is YYEKEE (reference sequence). V was clipped by 5 bases and J by 5 bases, with 10 bases between them. The CDR3 is 13 residues long. The DNA for the CDR3 is TGTGCCAGCAGAAAGGGGGATACCGGGGAGCTGTTTTTT. As protein: CASRKGDTGELFF.

V is TRBV12-5 and J is TRBJ2-3; 12 positions agree with TRBD2. Germline-derived CDR1 and CDR2 are LGHNT and FRNRAP. V lost 1 base, J lost 3 bases, and 2 bases stayed unmatched. This CDR3 region has 16 residues. In DNA form, the CDR3 reads TGTGCTAGTGGTTTGGGACTAGCGGGAGAAACAGATACGCAGTATTTT. Translation gives CASGLGLAGETDTQYF.

This chain connects TRBV6-1 to TRBJ1-2, with D unresolved. The germline V gene has CDR1 MNHNS and CDR2 SASEGT. V lost 1 base to trimming and J lost 5 bases, with 11 bases between them. The CDR3 is made up of 14 amino acids. CDR3 residues: CASSEERGPYGYTF. Written as DNA, the CDR3 is TGTGCCAGCAGTGAAGAAAGAGGCCCTTATGGCTACACCTTC.

V is TRBV10-3 and J is TRBJ2-6; D is perhaps TRBD1 (6 bases). This CDR3 is 16 amino acids long. V was trimmed by 2 bases and J by 4 bases, leaving 12 bases between them. Per germline, CDR1 ENHRY and CDR2 SYGVKD. The DNA for the CDR3 is TGTGCCATCAGTGAGACAGGGCCCTTAGGGGCCAACGTCCTGACTTTC. Translation gives CAISETGPLGANVLTF.

The CDR3 DNA follows: TGCGCCAGCGGCATAGACAGTCCTAATGAAAAACTGTTTTTT. Amino acids: CASGIDSPNEKLFF. This rearrangement joins TRBV5-1 to TRBJ1-4; possible D gene TRBD1, 5 bases. The length of the CDR3 is 14 residues. V shed 7 bases and J shed 3 bases, with 13 bases lying between them. Germline values: CDR1 SGHRS, CDR2 YFSETQ.

The rearrangement uses TRBV7-9 and TRBJ2-7, with a tentative D call TRBD1 (6 bases). V lost 4 bases to trimming and J lost 3 bases, with 13 bases between them. The length of the CDR3 is 14 residues. In germline, CDR1 is SEHNR, CDR2 FQNEAQ (reference sequence). The CDR3 DNA is TGTGCCAGCAGCTCCCGGGACATGGACTACGAGCAGTACTTC. Translation gives CASSSRDMDYEQYF.

The V call is TRBV4-3, the J call TRBJ1-1, with D possibly TRBD1 on 6 matching bases. Trimming shortened V by 2 bases and J by 1 base, and 11 bases separated the two germline ends. The CDR3 consists of 15 residues. CDR1 and CDR2 (germline): LGHNA, YSLEER. The CDR3 nucleotides read TGCGCCAGCAGCCAACCCGGACAGACGAACACTGAAGCTTTCTTT. Its translation is CASSQPGQTNTEAFF.

This chain connects TRBV20-1 to TRBJ1-4; no clear D gene. From germline, CDR1 is DFQATT and CDR2 SNEGSKA (reference sequence). The length of the CDR3 is 11 residues. Trimming removed 3 bases at V and 7 bases at J, with 6 bases between. Here the CDR3 reads CSARVGEKLFF. DNA for the CDR3: TGCAGTGCTAGGGTCGGTGAAAAACTGTTTTTT.

The genes are TRBV7-2 and TRBJ1-2; 7 bases are shared with TRBD1. Per germline, CDR1 SGHTA and CDR2 FQGNSA. V lost 5 bases, J lost 0 bases, and 12 bases stayed unmatched. The CDR3 extends over 17 amino acids. Written as DNA, the CDR3 is TGTGCCAGCAGCCTTATTGGGGCAGGGGGTCCTAACTATGGCTACACCTTC. This codes for CASSLIGAGGPNYGYTF. Combining the CDR3 with reference TRBV7-2 and TRBJ1-2 gives the whole variable domain GAGVSQSPSNKVTEKGKDVELRCDPISGHTALYWYRQSLGQGLEFLIYFQGNSAPDKSGLPSDRFSAERTGGSVSTLTIQRTQQEDSAVYLCASSLIGAGGPNYGYTFGSGTRLTVV.

The chain recombines TRBV28 with TRBJ2-5; a weak D match, TRBD2 (6 bases). CDR1 and CDR2 from the germline V gene are MDHEN and SYDVKM. This CDR3 contains 14 residues. V shed 7 bases and J shed 5 bases, with 17 bases lying between them. The CDR3 nucleotides are TGTGCCAGCACCGAACTTGGACTATCCGAGACCCAGTACTTC. Translated, it gives CASTELGLSETQYF.

The chain has TRBV25-1 and TRBJ2-7; TRBD2 is a possible D gene (6 bases). The CDR3 runs 15 residues. Per the germline V gene, CDR1 is MGHDK and CDR2 is SYGVNS. V dropped 5 bases and J dropped 2 bases, with 16 bases sitting between them. For the CDR3, the DNA is TGTGCCAGCAGTCTCTACCAGGGAGGCACCTACGAGCAGTACTTC. It yields the protein CASSLYQGGTYEQYF.

V usage is TRBV21-1 and J usage is TRBJ1-1. TRBV21-1 is listed as a pseudogene. CDR3 length: 14 residues. The CDR3 region is CASSKDFGEAEAFF. CDR3 DNA: TGTGCCAGCAGCAAAGATTTCGGGGAGGCTGAAGCTTTCTTT.

V gene TRBV28 combines with J gene TRBJ2-7; D gene uncertain. CDR3 length: 12 residues. Germline V gene sequence: CDR1 MDHEN, CDR2 SYDVKM. Deletions cut 5 bases from V and 9 bases from J, with 14 bases between. This CDR3 is CASSPRLGGQYF. CDR3 sequence (DNA): TGTGCCAGCAGTCCTAGGTTGGGTGGGCAGTACTTC.

The chain recombines TRBV9 with TRBJ2-3, with D maybe TRBD1 (6 bases). V lost 0 bases and J lost 0, with 8 bases in between. Germline-derived CDR1 and CDR2 are SGDLS and YYNGEE. This CDR3 has 15 amino acids. CDR3 protein: CASSVGTVSTDTQYF. The DNA of the CDR3 is TGTGCCAGCAGCGTAGGGACAGTTAGCACAGATACGCAGTATTTT.

The rearrangement uses TRBV29-1 and TRBJ2-1, with 10 positions matching TRBD2. The CDR3 runs 14 residues. The germline gives CDR1 SQVTM, CDR2 ANQGSEA. J lost 7 bases, V lost 4 bases, and 7 bases had no gene match. CDR3 sequence reads: CSVGKLAGVNEQFF. CDR3 nucleotides: TGCAGCGTTGGAAAGCTAGCGGGAGTTAATGAGCAGTTCTTC.

The chain uses TRBV7-8 and TRBJ1-2, with D uncertain. The V gene lost 2 bases and the J gene lost 5 bases, with 9 bases spanning the gap. The germline V gene has CDR1 SGHVS and CDR2 FQNEAQ. The CDR3 is 13 residues long. This CDR3 reads CASSLSGSYGYTF. DNA for the CDR3: TGTGCCAGCAGCTTATCCGGGTCTTATGGCTACACCTTC. Combining the CDR3 with reference TRBV7-8 and TRBJ1-2 gives the whole variable domain GAGVSQSPRYKVAKRGQDVALRCDPISGHVSLFWYQQALGQGPEFLTYFQNEAQLDKSGLPSDRFFAERPEGSVSTLKIQRTQQEDSAVYLCASSLSGSYGYTFGSGTRLTVV.

V gene TRBV30 combines with J gene TRBJ1-1; unclear D gene. The CDR3 runs to 11 residues. From germline, CDR1 is GTSNPN and CDR2 SVGIG (reference sequence). The ends were cut back, 3 bases at V and 7 bases at J, with 9 bases in the middle. The chain's CDR3 is CAWSPGIEAFF. Here the CDR3 DNA reads TGTGCCTGGAGCCCCGGGATTGAAGCTTTCTTT.

Only one count was recorded for this clone. V usage is TRBV5-1 and J usage is TRBJ2-2, with D tentatively TRBD1 (5 bases). The CDR3 has 16 residues. CDR1 is SGHRS, CDR2 YFSETQ, per germline. V was pared by 1 base and J by 4 bases, with 14 bases between. CDR3 protein: CASSLFIGVSTGELFF. The CDR3 DNA is TGCGCCAGCAGCTTGTTTATAGGGGTTAGCACCGGGGAGCTGTTTTTT.

The chain has TRBV5-4 and TRBJ2-6; no firm D call. V lost 2 bases to trimming and J lost 0 bases, with 6 bases between them. Germline assignment: CDR1 SGHNT and CDR2 YYREEE (reference sequence). The CDR3 has 15 residues. The CDR3 nucleotides read TGTGCCAGCAGCTTAGAACTCTCTGGGGCCAACGTCCTGACTTTC. This translates into CASSLELSGANVLTF.

The J gene is TRBJ1-5, the V gene TRBV5-6; D is unresolved. The CDR3 runs to 14 residues. Per germline, CDR1 SGHDT and CDR2 YYEEEE. Trimming left V 1 base short and J 0 bases short, with 5 bases between. The CDR3 is CASSLRDSNQPQHF. The CDR3 DNA sequence: TGTGCCAGCAGCTTGCGAGATAGCAATCAGCCCCAGCATTTT.